This passage covers 18 T cell receptor beta chains from one sample sequenced in a study of blood T cell repertoires in COVID-19. The repertoire was sequenced with immunoSEQ multiplex PCR; TCRdb's copy has only in-frame clones and lacks some. This table holds some 260,000 clones, about nine tenths found once. The sample taken for sequencing was PBMCs or T cells enriched from blood (not recorded which). All receptors derive from a woman in her 30s with acute COVID-19.

V and J are TRBV4-3 and TRBJ2-1; 11 positions match TRBD2. Germline CDR1 LGHNA, CDR2 YSLEER. The CDR3 has 15 amino acids. V was pared by 4 bases and J by 8 bases, with 7 bases of the junction left unmatched. Here the CDR3 DNA reads TGCGCCAGCAGCCCCCGGACTAGCGGGTTGTATGAGCAGTTCTTC. This encodes CASSPRTSGLYEQFF.

The gene calls are TRBV3-1 (or the pseudogene TRBV3-2) and TRBJ2-5; D is undetermined. This CDR3 is built from 12 residues. V lost 4 bases, J lost 2 bases, and 5 bases lay in between. CDR1 and CDR2 (germline): LGHDT, YNNKEL (reference sequence). The CDR3, as DNA: TGTGCCAGCAGCCGCACACAAGAGACCCAGTACTTC. Translated, it gives CASSRTQETQYF.

This clone was observed a single time. The CDR3 spells CASSLSVSETQYF. The CDR3, as DNA: TGTGCCAGCAGCTTGAGCGTTTCGGAGACCCAGTACTTC. This chain connects TRBV11-3 to TRBJ2-5; D is ambiguous. The V end lost 3 bases, the J end lost 5 bases, and 10 bases lay between the germline ends. The CDR3 loop spans 13 amino acids. The germline CDR1 and CDR2 sequences are SGHNT and YENEEA.

The V and J genes are TRBV7-8 and TRBJ2-7; 12 bases fit TRBD2. V shed 4 bases and J 4 bases; nucleotides not matched to a gene: 5. The CDR3 totals 15 residues. Germline V lookup: CDR1 SGHVS, CDR2 FQNEAQ. CDR3 protein: CASSSGTSGPYEQYF. The CDR3 DNA sequence: TGTGCCAGCAGCTCAGGGACTAGCGGGCCTTACGAGCAGTACTTC.

V usage is TRBV28 and J usage is TRBJ1-6, with unresolved D. The CDR3 totals 17 residues. CDR1 and CDR2 from the germline V gene are MDHEN and SYDVKM. The V end lost 3 bases, the J end lost 2 bases, and 14 bases lay between the germline ends. CDR3 sequence reads: CASSFERVGTYNSPLHF. For the CDR3, the DNA is TGTGCCAGCAGTTTCGAGAGGGTAGGAACCTATAATTCACCCCTCCACTTT.

This sequence joins TRBV3-1 (or the pseudogene TRBV3-2) and TRBJ2-2; a possible D gene is TRBD2 (5 bases). Per germline, CDR1 LGHDT and CDR2 YNNKEL (reference sequence). V was pared by 2 bases and J by 6 bases, with 13 bases between. The CDR3 is 15 amino acids. The CDR3 sequence: CASSQNLGVSGELFF. CDR3 DNA: TGTGCCAGCAGCCAAAACCTCGGGGTATCCGGGGAGCTGTTTTTT.

The chain couples TRBV11-3 to TRBJ1-1, with 9 bases fitting TRBD1. Germline CDR1 is SGHNT and CDR2 is YENEEA. V shed 5 bases, J shed 7 bases, and the junction held 8 bases outside the gene matches. This CDR3 is 14 amino acids long. The CDR3 loop is CASSSSGQGNEAFF. The CDR3, as DNA: TGTGCCAGCAGCAGCTCCGGACAGGGGAATGAAGCTTTCTTT.

A note on this clone: Germline and junction disagree at one end, which may indicate a read error. The V gene is TRBV3-1 (or the pseudogene TRBV3-2), the J gene TRBJ2-7, with 7 positions matching TRBD2. The CDR3 is made up of 11 amino acids. Germline V gene data show CDR1 as LGHDT and CDR2 as YNNKEL (reference sequence). The DNA for the CDR3 is TGTGCCAGCAGCCAAGAGGGAAGGACTAGCTTC. The encoded protein is CASSQEGRTSF.

The genes are TRBV6-4 and TRBJ2-2; the match to TRBD2 covers 9 bases. The ends lost 7 bases at V and 6 bases at J; junction bases unmatched: 12. There are 16 residues in the CDR3. CDR1 and CDR2 from the germline V gene are MRHNA and SNTAGT. Here the CDR3 reads CASIAGVSVRAGELFF. CDR3 bases: TGTGCCAGCATAGCGGGGGTGTCGGTCAGGGCCGGGGAGCTGTTTTTT.

This rearrangement joins TRBV6-6 to TRBJ2-7; TRBD2 might be the D (6 bases). The CDR3 has 15 amino acids. V was clipped by 5 bases and J by 1 base, with 15 bases between them. Germline V lookup: CDR1 MNHNY, CDR2 SVGAGI (reference sequence). CDR3 protein: CASSLTGGSSYEQYF. For the CDR3, the DNA is TGTGCCAGCAGTCTAACCGGAGGGTCGTCCTACGAGCAGTACTTC.

The chain recombines TRBV9 with TRBJ1-3; unclear D gene. The CDR3 is 16 amino acids. Deletions cut 0 bases from V and 0 bases from J, with 10 bases between. The germline gives CDR1 SGDLS, CDR2 YYNGEE. CDR3 sequence (DNA): TGTGCCAGCAGCGTAGCCCGACACTCCTCTGGAAACACCATATATTTT. Encoded protein: CASSVARHSSGNTIYF.

The chain recombines TRBV5-1 with TRBJ2-3, with 7 positions matching TRBD1. Germline V gene data show CDR1 as SGHRS and CDR2 as YFSETQ. V shed 5 bases and J 1 base; nucleotides not matched to a gene: 10. This CDR3 is 16 amino acids long. For the CDR3, the DNA is TGCGCCAGCAGTTTCGAAGACAGGGCCGGCACAGATACGCAGTATTTT. It specifies CASSFEDRAGTDTQYF.

The CDR3 region is CASSQGQGASNEQFF. For the CDR3, the DNA is TGCGCCAGCAGCCAAGGTCAGGGGGCGAGTAATGAGCAGTTCTTC. V gene TRBV4-1 combines with J gene TRBJ2-1; 8 bases fit TRBD1. Looked up from germline, CDR1 is MGHRA and CDR2 is YSYEKL. The CDR3 has 15 residues. With 1 base clipped from V and 7 bases from J, the junction kept 6 bases outside the gene matches.

The chain carries TRBV9 and TRBJ2-3, with 7 bases identical to TRBD2. The CDR3 consists of 15 residues. Trimming took 4 bases from V and 2 from J; bases not matched to a gene: 7. Looked up from germline, CDR1 is SGDLS and CDR2 is YYNGEE. CDR3 protein: CASSPSGGATDTQYF. The CDR3 nucleotides are TGTGCCAGCAGCCCATCGGGGGGAGCCACAGATACGCAGTATTTT.

The J gene is TRBJ2-5, the V gene TRBV5-6; D may be TRBD1 (6 bases). The CDR3 is 16 residues long. The germline V and J ends were trimmed by 3 bases and 1 base, with 16 bases remaining between them. Germline V gives CDR1 SGHDT, CDR2 YYEEEE. The CDR3 sequence: CASSSTGTSFQETQYF. Here the CDR3 DNA reads TGTGCCAGCAGCTCCACGGGGACATCTTTCCAAGAGACCCAGTACTTC.

This clone was observed a single time. The chain has TRBV19 and TRBJ2-2; the match to TRBD2 covers 10 bases. Germline-derived CDR1 and CDR2 are LNHDA and SQIVND (reference sequence). The V gene end was trimmed by 9 bases and the J gene end by 6 bases; junction bases not matched to a gene: 7. CDR3 length equals 14 residues. CDR3 coding DNA: TGTGCCAGCAGGGGACTAGCGTTCTCCGGGGAGCTGTTTTTT. Protein: CASRGLAFSGELFF.

The chain combines TRBV14 with TRBJ2-7, with a tentative D call TRBD2 (6 bases). Trimming pared 2 bases from V and 7 bases from J, leaving 12 bases between. CDR1 is SGHDN and CDR2 is FVKESK in the germline V gene. This CDR3 is 13 amino acids long. CDR3 sequence: CASSQLSAGEQYF. In nucleotides, the CDR3 is TGTGCCAGCAGCCAACTTAGCGCGGGGGAGCAGTACTTC.

The J gene is TRBJ2-1, the V gene TRBV27, with TRBD1 matching over 9 bases. V lost 5 bases and J lost 7; bases outside the gene matches: 6. Germline-derived CDR1 and CDR2 are MNHEY and SMNVEV (reference sequence). The CDR3 has 14 amino acids. Here the CDR3 DNA reads TGTGCCAGCAGTACCCAGACAGGGGGGAATGAGCAGTTCTTC. Translating gives CASSTQTGGNEQFF.